This passage covers 10 T cell receptor beta chains from one sample sequenced in a study of shared clonotypes between healthy human individuals. The method was immunoSEQ multiplex PCR; TCRdb's version includes in-frame clones alone and lacks a portion of them. The repertoire has a few million clones, roughly 92% of them found once; the top ten carry around 0.15%. The specimen was naive CD4+ T cells sorted from blood. Regarding subset: CD45RA+ positively selected. The receptors derive from a man between 18 and 29 years old in good health.

The chain employs TRBV11-2 and TRBJ1-2; 9 bases map to TRBD1. This CDR3 is 14 amino acids long. CDR1 is SGHAT, CDR2 FQNNGV, per germline. The V gene end was trimmed by 3 bases and the J gene end by 8 bases; junction bases not matched to a gene: 7. The CDR3 nucleotides are TGTGCCAGCAGCTTGTCCGGGACAGGGTTCGGCTACACCTTC. The encoded protein is CASSLSGTGFGYTF.

This sequence joins TRBV10-1 and TRBJ2-1; TRBD2 matches at 9 bases. The V segment lost 6 bases and the J segment 0 bases; nucleotides outside the gene matches: 6. This CDR3 comprises 16 residues. Germline V CDR1 and CDR2: WNHNN, SYGVQD (reference sequence). The CDR3 protein is CASSAHSGGSYNEQFF. In nucleotides, the CDR3 is TGCGCCAGCAGCGCCCATAGCGGGGGCTCCTACAATGAGCAGTTCTTC.

The chain couples TRBV30 to TRBJ2-2, with D unresolved. V was clipped by 1 base and J by 4 bases, with 7 bases between them. Germline lookup yields CDR1 GTSNPN and CDR2 SVGIG (reference sequence). There are 13 residues in the CDR3. CDR3 nucleotides: TGTGCCTGGAGTGACTTAACCACCGGGGAGCTGTTTTTT. Translated, it gives CAWSDLTTGELFF.

This chain's CDR3 is CASSGSKGALNTEAFF. CDR3 DNA: TGTGCCAGCAGTGGTTCTAAGGGGGCGCTGAACACTGAAGCTTTCTTT. This chain uses TRBV28 with TRBJ1-1; TRBD1 agrees at 7 bases. The ends lost 5 bases at V and 0 bases at J; junction bases unmatched: 9. Germline CDR1 is MDHEN and CDR2 is SYDVKM. The CDR3 consists of 16 residues.

V usage is TRBV11-3 and J usage is TRBJ2-3; D may be TRBD2 (6 bases). There are 15 residues in the CDR3. Trimming removed 3 bases at V and 2 bases at J, with 12 bases between. CDR1 and CDR2 from the germline V gene are SGHNT and YENEEA. The CDR3 reads CASSLRGSTTDTQYF. The CDR3, as DNA: TGTGCCAGCAGCTTGCGGGGATCAACCACAGATACGCAGTATTTT.

J is TRBJ2-3 and V is TRBV18; tentative D call: TRBD2 (6 bases). Germline CDR1 KGHSH, CDR2 LQKENI. Trimming pared 0 bases from V and 2 bases from J, leaving 9 bases between. The CDR3 runs 15 residues. CDR3 in amino acids: CASSPPASATDTQYF. DNA for the CDR3: TGTGCCAGCTCACCACCCGCTAGCGCCACAGATACGCAGTATTTT. Together with reference TRBV18 and TRBJ2-3, the CDR3 gives the full variable domain: NAGVMQNPRHLVRRRGQEARLRCSPMKGHSHVYWYRQLPEEGLKFMVYLQKENIIDESGMPKERFSAEFPKEGPSILRIQQVVRGDSAAYFCASSPPASATDTQYFGPGTRLTVL.

This clone was recorded only once. The V call is TRBV28, the J call TRBJ2-2; D assignment may be TRBD1 or TRBD2 (5 bases each). The CDR3 has 16 amino acids. The germline V and J ends were trimmed by 6 bases and 4 bases, with 18 bases remaining between them. CDR1 is MDHEN and CDR2 is SYDVKM in the germline V gene. The CDR3 loop reads CASSSPQGEGTGELFF. The CDR3 DNA follows: TGTGCCAGCAGCTCCCCGCAGGGTGAGGGCACCGGGGAGCTGTTTTTT.

This clone is a singleton in its sample. The V gene is TRBV6-1, the J gene TRBJ2-2; D is ambiguous. Per germline, CDR1 MNHNS and CDR2 SASEGT. The CDR3 is 14 residues long. The V end was cut by 5 bases, the J end by 4 bases, with 11 bases between. The CDR3 sequence: CASSIFMGTGELFF. DNA for the CDR3: TGTGCCAGCAGTATCTTTATGGGCACCGGGGAGCTGTTTTTT.

This chain joins TRBV11-1 and TRBJ1-1; 8 positions agree with TRBD1. This CDR3 is built from 14 residues. Per the germline V gene, CDR1 is SGHAT and CDR2 is FQDESV (reference sequence). The junction had 6 bases not matched to a gene; V was cut back by 5 bases and J by 4 bases. The CDR3 sequence: CASSRRGLGTEAFF. CDR3 DNA sequence: TGTGCCAGCAGCCGCAGGGGGCTGGGCACTGAAGCTTTCTTT.

This chain connects TRBV28 to TRBJ1-2, with 8 nucleotides matching TRBD1. Per germline, CDR1 MDHEN and CDR2 SYDVKM. The CDR3 spans 14 residues. V dropped 5 bases and J dropped 7; count of bases not matched to a gene: 9. The CDR3 sequence is CASSITGGRSGYTF. Here the CDR3 DNA reads TGTGCCAGCAGTATCACAGGGGGACGTAGTGGCTACACCTTC.